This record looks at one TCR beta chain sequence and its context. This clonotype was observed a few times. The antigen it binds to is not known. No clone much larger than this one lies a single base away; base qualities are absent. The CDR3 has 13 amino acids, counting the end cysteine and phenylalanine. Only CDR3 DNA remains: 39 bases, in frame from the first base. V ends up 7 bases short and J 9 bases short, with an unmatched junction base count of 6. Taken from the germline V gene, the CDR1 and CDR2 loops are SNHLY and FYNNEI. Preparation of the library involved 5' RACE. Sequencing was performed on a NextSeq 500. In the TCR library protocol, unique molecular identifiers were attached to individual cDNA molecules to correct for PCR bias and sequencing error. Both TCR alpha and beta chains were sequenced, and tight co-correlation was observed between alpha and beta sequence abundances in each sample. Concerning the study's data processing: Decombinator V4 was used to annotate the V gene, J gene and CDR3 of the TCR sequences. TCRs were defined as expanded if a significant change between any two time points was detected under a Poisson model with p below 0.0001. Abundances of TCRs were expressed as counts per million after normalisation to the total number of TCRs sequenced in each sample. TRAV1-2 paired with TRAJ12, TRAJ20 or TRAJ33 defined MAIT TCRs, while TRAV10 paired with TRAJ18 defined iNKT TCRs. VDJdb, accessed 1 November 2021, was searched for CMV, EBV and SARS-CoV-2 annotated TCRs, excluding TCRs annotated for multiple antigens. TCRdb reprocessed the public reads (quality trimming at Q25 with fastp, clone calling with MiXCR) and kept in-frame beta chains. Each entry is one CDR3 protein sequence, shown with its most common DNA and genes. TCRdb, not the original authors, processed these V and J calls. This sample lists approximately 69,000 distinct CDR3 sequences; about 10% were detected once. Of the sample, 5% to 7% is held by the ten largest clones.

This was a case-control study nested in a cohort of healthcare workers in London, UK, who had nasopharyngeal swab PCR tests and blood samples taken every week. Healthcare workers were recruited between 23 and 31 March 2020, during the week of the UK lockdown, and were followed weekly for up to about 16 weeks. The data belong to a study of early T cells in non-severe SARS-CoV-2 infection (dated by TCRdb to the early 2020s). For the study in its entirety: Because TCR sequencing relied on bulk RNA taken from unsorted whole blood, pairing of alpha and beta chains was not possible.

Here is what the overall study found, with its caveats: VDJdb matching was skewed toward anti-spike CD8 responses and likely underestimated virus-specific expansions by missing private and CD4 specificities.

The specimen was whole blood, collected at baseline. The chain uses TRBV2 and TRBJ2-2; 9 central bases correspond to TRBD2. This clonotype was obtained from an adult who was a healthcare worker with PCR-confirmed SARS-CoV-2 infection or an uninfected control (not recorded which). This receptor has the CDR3 CASIGSGGRELFF. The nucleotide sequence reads TGTGCCAGCATCGGCAGCGGGGGGCGGGAGCTGTTTTTT.